One and the same sample provided the 27 T cell receptor beta chains below, sequenced in a study of T-cell memory formation after mild COVID-19 (dated by TCRdb to the early 2020s). Library preparation employed 5' RACE. Instrument on record: Illumina NovaSeq 6000. TCRdb reprocessing: public reads trimmed at Q25 with fastp, clones called with MiXCR, in-frame beta chains kept. Identical CDR3 proteins give one entry, which carries the most common genes and DNA. For this sample there are approximately 100,000 distinct CDR3 sequences; 9.5% to 15% appear just once. The top ten constitute 27% of the sample. The sequencing input was PBMCs or a T cell subset sorted from them (not recorded which). The receptors shown here come from an adult woman who had mild COVID-19 (a few samples of this study predate the infection). The sample titles of this study are shuffled in the database, so cell type and time point are left out; the donor was told from shared clones.

The table lists this clonotype with a few counts. V and J are TRBV9 and TRBJ1-2, with D tentatively TRBD1 (5 bases). The CDR3 has 15 residues. From germline, CDR1 is SGDLS and CDR2 YYNGEE. V gave up 3 bases and J gave up 8 bases, with 20 bases separating them. The CDR3 region has the DNA TGTGCCAGCAGCGGGGAAGAGGGACCGTCTAACGGCTACACCTTC. It is translated as CASSGEEGPSNGYTF. The complete variable domain, with remaining parts taken from reference TRBV9 and TRBJ1-2, reads DSGVTQTPKHLITATGQRVTLRCSPRSGDLSVYWYQQSLDQGLQFLIQYYNGEERAKGNILERFSAQQFPDLHSELNLSSLELGDSALYFCASSGEEGPSNGYTFGSGTRLTVV.

This clonotype occurred a few times. The chain recombines TRBV4-1 with TRBJ2-1; the match to TRBD2 covers 11 bases. J gave up 9 bases and V 0 bases, and 7 bases lay outside the gene matches. CDR1 is MGHRA, CDR2 YSYEKL, per germline. The CDR3 sequence is 16 residues long. CDR3 residues: CASSQEGLAVVSEQFF. In DNA form, the CDR3 reads TGCGCCAGCAGCCAAGAGGGACTAGCGGTTGTATCTGAGCAGTTCTTC.

This clonotype was detected once. The gene calls are TRBV5-4 and TRBJ2-3; 8 bases fit TRBD2. The CDR3 has 18 residues. Trimming cost V 1 base and J 4 bases; bases outside gene matches: 14. The V gene's germline CDR1 is SGHNT and CDR2 YYREEE (reference sequence). CDR3 in amino acids: CASSLRQISGVLADTQYF. The CDR3 DNA sequence: TGTGCCAGCAGCTTGCGCCAGATTAGCGGGGTGTTAGCAGATACGCAGTATTTT.

The chain links TRBV27 to TRBJ2-3; TRBD1 agrees at 9 bases. V was clipped by 4 bases and J by 2 bases; unmatched bases: 10. The CDR3 covers 17 residues. CDR1 is MNHEY, CDR2 SMNVEV, per germline (reference sequence). In nucleotides, the CDR3 is TGTGCCAGCAGTTCAACAGGGGGCAGCTTATTCACAGATACGCAGTATTTT. This gives the protein CASSSTGGSLFTDTQYF.

CDR3: CSAKITENYEQYF. CDR3 DNA: TGCAGTGCTAAGATTACAGAGAACTACGAGCAGTACTTC. V and J are TRBV20-1 and TRBJ2-7; D unresolved. This CDR3 contains 13 residues. V was clipped by 4 bases and J by 3 bases, with 13 bases between them. Germline V CDR1 and CDR2: DFQATT, SNEGSKA (reference sequence).

This clonotype was seen a few times. The CDR3: CASRLLDNYGYTF. The CDR3 coding sequence is TGTGCCAGCAGGCTCTTAGATAACTATGGCTACACCTTC. This rearrangement joins TRBV7-2 to TRBJ1-2; D is ambiguous. V was cut by 6 bases and J by 1 base, with 9 bases left in between. Germline V gene lookup returns CDR1 SGHTA and CDR2 FQGNSA. The CDR3 totals 13 residues.

V and J are TRBV5-1 and TRBJ2-1; TRBD2 agrees at 10 bases. Germline-derived CDR1 and CDR2 are SGHRS and YFSETQ. With V trimmed by 4 bases and J by 8 bases, 12 bases remained unmatched. CDR3 length: 16 residues. The CDR3 reads CASSTTQSGGGHEQFF. In DNA, the CDR3 is TGCGCCAGCAGCACCACCCAGAGCGGGGGGGGCCATGAGCAGTTCTTC.

This chain joins TRBV12-3 or TRBV12-4 and TRBJ2-5, with D perhaps TRBD1 (5 bases). The CDR3 is 12 residues long. V was trimmed by 9 bases and J by 3 bases, leaving 11 bases between them. Written as DNA, the CDR3 is TGTGCCAGTGGACAAGACGAAGAGACCCAGTACTTC. Protein: CASGQDEETQYF.

The rearrangement links TRBV7-9 to TRBJ2-1; D may be TRBD1 or TRBD2 (7 bases each). CDR1 is SEHNR, CDR2 FQNEAQ, per germline (reference sequence). V was cut by 6 bases and J by 10 bases, with 22 bases left in between. The CDR3 spans 15 residues. CDR3: CASSFLAERDREQFF. The CDR3 DNA is TGTGCCAGCAGTTTCCTCGCGGAGCGGGACAGAGAGCAGTTCTTC.

The chain links TRBV12-3 or TRBV12-4 to TRBJ2-1, with TRBD2 identical over 9 bases. The CDR3 length is 21 residues. Germline trimming cut 3 bases from V and 1 base from J; bases unmatched to any gene: 19. CDR3 DNA sequence: TGTGCCAGCAGTTTGATCCACCCCTCCAGGGCGGGGGGGCCATCCTACAATGAGCAGTTCTTC. This translates into CASSLIHPSRAGGPSYNEQFF.

The V gene is TRBV4-3, the J gene TRBJ2-1, with D maybe TRBD1 (5 bases). Trimming stripped 0 bases from V and 8 bases from J, with 11 bases between. The germline gives CDR1 LGHNA, CDR2 YSLEER. The CDR3 consists of 14 residues. This CDR3 reads CASSQDRTYYEQFF. In DNA, the CDR3 is TGCGCCAGCAGCCAAGATCGGACATACTATGAGCAGTTCTTC.

This clonotype occurred a few times. The CDR3 DNA follows: TGTGCCAGCAGCGGACGGGTCTACAATGAGCAGTTCTTC. It codes for CASSGRVYNEQFF. The genes are TRBV7-9 and TRBJ2-1; no clear D. V was clipped by 5 bases and J by 3 bases, with 8 bases between them. CDR1 and CDR2 (germline): SEHNR, FQNEAQ (reference sequence). This CDR3 contains 13 residues.

Regarding this clonotype: This clone may be a read error of a much larger clone one base away. CDR3 region: CASSLGQGVETQYF. CDR3 bases: TGTGCCAGCAGCTTGGGACAGGGCGTAGAGACCCAGTACTTC. V and J are TRBV5-6 and TRBJ2-5; 7 bases fit TRBD1. Germline CDR1 reads SGHDT; CDR2 reads YYEEEE. This CDR3 spans 14 amino acids. The V segment lost 0 bases and the J segment 4 bases; nucleotides outside the gene matches: 3.

This clonotype has only a few counts. The chain is built from TRBV7-6 and TRBJ2-3; no firm D call. Trimming cost V 1 base and J 2 bases, with 13 bases left between them. The CDR3 length is 16 residues. CDR1 is SGHVS, CDR2 FNYEAQ, per germline. CDR3 sequence: CASSLELGSYTDTQYF. The CDR3 DNA reads TGTGCCAGCAGCTTAGAACTTGGAAGCTACACAGATACGCAGTATTTT. The whole variable domain, remainder taken from reference TRBV7-6 and TRBJ2-3, is GAGVSQSPRYKVTKRGQDVALRCDPISGHVSLYWYRQALGQGPEFLTYFNYEAQQDKSGLPNDRFSAERPEGSISTLTIQRTEQRDSAMYRCASSLELGSYTDTQYFGPGTRLTVL.

The table lists this clonotype with many counts. The rearrangement uses TRBV12-3 or TRBV12-4 and TRBJ2-7; a possible D gene is TRBD1 (6 bases). V gave up 5 bases and J gave up 2 bases, with 13 bases separating them. The CDR3 consists of 14 residues. CDR3 in DNA: TGTGCCAGCAGTGCCCCAGGGGCCCCCTACGAGCAGTACTTC. Translated: CASSAPGAPYEQYF.

The chain combines TRBV24-1 with TRBJ2-5, with D perhaps matching TRBD1 (6 bases). Germline V CDR1 and CDR2: KGHDR, SFDVKD. CDR3 length equals 14 residues. V was shortened by 5 bases and J by 1 base, with 10 bases between the two germline ends. CDR3 in amino acids: CATSGDRFQETQYF. The DNA of the CDR3 is TGTGCCACCAGTGGTGACAGGTTCCAAGAGACCCAGTACTTC.

This clonotype was picked up many times. The chain joins TRBV9 to TRBJ2-1; 8 nucleotides align to TRBD1. V shed 9 bases and J 2 bases; nucleotides not matched to a gene: 16. The germline V gene has CDR1 SGDLS and CDR2 YYNGEE. This CDR3 contains 17 residues. CDR3 in DNA: TGTGCCACCTCCCGGACAGGGACCCTTATGGCCTACAATGAGCAGTTCTTC. It translates to CATSRTGTLMAYNEQFF.

The sample holds many counts of this clonotype. This chain uses TRBV29-1 with TRBJ2-1; D ambiguous. This CDR3 has 15 amino acids. Germline V gene data show CDR1 as SQVTM and CDR2 as ANQGSEA. The V end was cut by 3 bases, the J end by 8 bases, with 20 bases between. The CDR3 protein is CSVERPQVSWYEQFF. DNA for the CDR3: TGCAGCGTTGAGAGGCCGCAGGTCTCTTGGTATGAGCAGTTCTTC.

This clonotype was observed a single time. This sequence may be a read error, since a much larger clone differs from it by one base. V is TRBV4-3 and J is TRBJ2-3; D call uncertain. V lost 5 bases and J lost 5, with 20 bases in between. The CDR3 contains 16 residues. The germline gives CDR1 LGHNA, CDR2 YSLEER. This CDR3 is CASSYQARWAVDTQYF. CDR3 sequence (DNA): TGCGCCAGCAGCTACCAGGCCAGGTGGGCGGTAGATACGCAGTATTTT.

The rearrangement links TRBV6-2 or TRBV6-3 to TRBJ2-7, with TRBD1 identical over 10 bases. Losses at the gene ends were 2 bases for V and 6 bases for J; bases not matched to a gene: 1. The germline V gene encodes CDR1 MNHEY and CDR2 SVGEGT. This CDR3 comprises 13 residues. CDR3 region: CASSYGTGVEQYF. The CDR3 coding sequence is TGTGCCAGCAGTTACGGGACAGGGGTCGAGCAGTACTTC.

There are a few counts of this clonotype. V and J are TRBV30 and TRBJ1-5, with D maybe TRBD1 (5 bases). Germline assignment: CDR1 GTSNPN and CDR2 SVGIG (reference sequence). The CDR3 spans 15 residues. Between the trimmed V and J ends, which lost 5 bases and 0 bases, there was a span of 14 bases. The CDR3 DNA follows: TGTGCCTGGTCGAACCAGGGTTATAGCAATCAGCCCCAGCATTTT. Encoded protein: CAWSNQGYSNQPQHF.

The table lists this clonotype with a few counts. CDR3 sequence: CASSSSGGMNTEAFF. DNA for the CDR3: TGTGCCAGCAGCTCCTCCGGGGGGATGAACACTGAAGCTTTCTTT. V usage is TRBV9 and J usage is TRBJ1-1; TRBD1 might be the D (5 bases). Germline values: CDR1 SGDLS, CDR2 YYNGEE. V dropped 4 bases and J dropped 0 bases, with 13 bases sitting between them. The CDR3 covers 15 residues.

This clonotype showed up many times. This chain connects TRBV7-9 to TRBJ2-7; 8 bases align to TRBD2. After removal of 5 bases from V and 0 bases from J, the junction contained 6 bases not matched to a gene. The CDR3 length is 15 residues. The V gene's germline CDR1 is SEHNR and CDR2 FQNEAQ (reference sequence). Written as DNA, the CDR3 is TGTGCCAGCAGCCTACTAGCGGCTAGCTCCTACGAGCAGTACTTC. Its protein is CASSLLAASSYEQYF.

This chain joins TRBV5-1 and TRBJ2-7; 7 bases line up with TRBD1. This CDR3 is built from 14 residues. The germline CDR1 and CDR2 sequences are SGHRS and YFSETQ. The junction had 7 bases not matched to a gene; V was cut back by 0 bases and J by 7 bases. CDR3 amino acids: CASSLGTGVEEQYF. The CDR3 DNA follows: TGCGCCAGCAGCTTGGGAACAGGGGTAGAAGAGCAGTACTTC.

The sample holds many counts of this clonotype. The gene calls are TRBV7-9 and TRBJ2-1, with D uncertain. The CDR3 is made up of 12 amino acids. The V gene lost 3 bases and the J gene lost 4 bases, with 4 bases spanning the gap. From germline, CDR1 is SEHNR and CDR2 FQNEAQ (reference sequence). The CDR3 nucleotides are TGTGCCAGCAGCTTCAGATACAATGAGCAGTTCTTC. Its translation is CASSFRYNEQFF.

In this sample, this clonotype turned up a few times. The chain has TRBV29-1 and TRBJ2-1, with D possibly matching TRBD2 (6 bases). Trimming cost V 7 bases and J 5 bases, with 15 bases left between them. Germline CDR1 and CDR2: SQVTM and ANQGSEA. CDR3 length equals 13 residues. CDR3 DNA sequence: TGCAGCGCAGCAAGGACTAACCACAATGAGCAGTTCTTC. This codes for CSAARTNHNEQFF.

The chain combines TRBV9 with TRBJ2-7, with 7 bases fitting TRBD2. This CDR3 is 15 amino acids long. The ends lost 1 base at V and 0 bases at J; junction bases unmatched: 4. CDR1 is SGDLS and CDR2 is YYNGEE in the germline V gene. The CDR3 DNA follows: TGTGCCAGCAGCGTAAGGGAGGGAGGCTCCTACGAGCAGTACTTC. Amino acid sequence: CASSVREGGSYEQYF.